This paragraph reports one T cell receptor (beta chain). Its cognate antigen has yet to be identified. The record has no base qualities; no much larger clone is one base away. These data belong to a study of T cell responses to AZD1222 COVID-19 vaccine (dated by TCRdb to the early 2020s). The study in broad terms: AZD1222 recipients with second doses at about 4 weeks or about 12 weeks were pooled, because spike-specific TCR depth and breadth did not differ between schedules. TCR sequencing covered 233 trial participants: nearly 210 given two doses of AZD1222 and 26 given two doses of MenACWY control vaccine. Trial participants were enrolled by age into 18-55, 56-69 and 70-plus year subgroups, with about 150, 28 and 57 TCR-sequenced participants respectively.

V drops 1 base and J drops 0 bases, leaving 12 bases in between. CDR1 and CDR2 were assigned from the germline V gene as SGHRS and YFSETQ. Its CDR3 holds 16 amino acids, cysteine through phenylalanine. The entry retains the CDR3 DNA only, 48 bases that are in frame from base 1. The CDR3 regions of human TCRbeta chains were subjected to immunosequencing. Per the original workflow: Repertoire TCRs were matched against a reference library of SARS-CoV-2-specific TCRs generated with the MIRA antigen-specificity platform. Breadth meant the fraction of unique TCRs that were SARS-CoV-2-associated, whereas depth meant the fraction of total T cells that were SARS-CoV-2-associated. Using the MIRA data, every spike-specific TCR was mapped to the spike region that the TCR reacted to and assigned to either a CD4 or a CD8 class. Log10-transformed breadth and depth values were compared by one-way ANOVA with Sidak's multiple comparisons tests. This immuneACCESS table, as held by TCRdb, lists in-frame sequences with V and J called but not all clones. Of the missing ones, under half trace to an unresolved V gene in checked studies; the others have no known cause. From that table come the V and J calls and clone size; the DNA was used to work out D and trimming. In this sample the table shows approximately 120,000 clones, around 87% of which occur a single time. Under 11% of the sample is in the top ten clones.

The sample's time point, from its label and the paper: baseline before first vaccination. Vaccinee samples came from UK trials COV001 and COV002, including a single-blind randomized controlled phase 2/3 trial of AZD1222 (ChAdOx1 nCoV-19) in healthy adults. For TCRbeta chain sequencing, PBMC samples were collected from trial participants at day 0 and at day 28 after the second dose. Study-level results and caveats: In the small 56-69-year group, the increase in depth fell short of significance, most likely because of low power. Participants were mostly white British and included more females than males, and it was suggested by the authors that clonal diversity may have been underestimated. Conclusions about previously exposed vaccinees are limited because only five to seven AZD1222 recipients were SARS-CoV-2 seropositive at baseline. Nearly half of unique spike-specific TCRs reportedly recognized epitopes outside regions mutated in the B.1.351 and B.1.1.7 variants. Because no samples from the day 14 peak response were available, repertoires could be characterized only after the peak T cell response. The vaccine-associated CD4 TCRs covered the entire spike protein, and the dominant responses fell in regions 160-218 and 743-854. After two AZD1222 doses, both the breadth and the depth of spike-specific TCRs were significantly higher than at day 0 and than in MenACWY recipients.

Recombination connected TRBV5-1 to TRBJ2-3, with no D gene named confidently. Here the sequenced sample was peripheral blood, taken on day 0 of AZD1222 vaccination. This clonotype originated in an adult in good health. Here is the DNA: TGCGCCAGCAGCTTGCGGCTTGGACCCAGCACAGATACGCAGTATTTT. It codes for CASSLRLGPSTDTQYF.